This is a list of T cell receptor beta chains from one sample in a study of shared clonotypes between healthy human individuals. Libraries were prepared by immunoSEQ multiplex PCR; TCRdb keeps only in-frame clonotypes and omits some of them. The profile shows approximately 2.5 million clones, about 92% of them singletons. Sequences were obtained from naive CD4+ T cells sorted from blood. These receptors were collected from a man younger than 35 in good health. Each CDR3 is given with its conserved first and last residue. A D gene is named only where the DNA matches it firmly. For some rows the clone size is stated as once, few or many, or as a class when expanded; others skip it.

j_call: TRBJ1-5
v_call: TRBV2
d_call: TRBD1
clone_size: once
cdr3_aa: CACSRGQLPSPQHF
cdr3_nt: TGTGCCTGCTCGAGGGGACAGCTTCCTTCGCCCCAGCATTTT

j_call: TRBJ1-1
v_call: TRBV6-6
d_call: TRBD1
clone_size: .
cdr3_aa: CASSDRGVMNTEAFF
cdr3_nt: TGTGCCAGCAGTGACAGGGGAGTTATGAACACTGAAGCTTTCTTT

j_call: TRBJ2-7
v_call: TRBV25-1
d_call: TRBD1
clone_size: .
cdr3_aa: CASSGAGTGAYEQYF
cdr3_nt: TGTGCCAGCAGTGGGGCCGGGACAGGGGCCTACGAGCAGTACTTC

j_call: TRBJ2-3
v_call: TRBV2
d_call: TRBD2
clone_size: once
cdr3_aa: CATTPSGLARTDTQYF
cdr3_nt: TGTGCCACAACCCCTAGCGGGCTGGCTCGGACAGATACGCAGTATTTT

j_call: TRBJ2-3
v_call: TRBV7-9
d_call: TRBD2
clone_size: .
cdr3_aa: CASSSHLAGGADTQYF
cdr3_nt: TGTGCCAGCAGCTCTCATCTAGCGGGGGGTGCAGATACGCAGTATTTT

j_call: TRBJ1-4
v_call: TRBV19
d_call: TRBD1
clone_size: .
cdr3_aa: CASSKTGTGAEKLFF
cdr3_nt: TGTGCCAGTAGTAAAACCGGGACAGGGGCTGAAAAACTGTTTTTT

j_call: TRBJ2-1
v_call: TRBV27
d_call: .
clone_size: .
cdr3_aa: CASSLRNEQFF
cdr3_nt: TGTGCCAGCAGTCTACGTAATGAGCAGTTCTTC

j_call: TRBJ2-1
v_call: TRBV5-4
d_call: .
clone_size: .
cdr3_aa: CASSLSWDGIYNEQFF
cdr3_nt: TGTGCCAGCAGCTTGTCCTGGGACGGGATCTACAATGAGCAGTTCTTC

j_call: TRBJ2-7
v_call: TRBV19
d_call: .
clone_size: .
cdr3_aa: CASSIETGLYEQYF
cdr3_nt: TGTGCCAGTAGTATAGAGACGGGTCTCTACGAGCAGTACTTC

j_call: TRBJ2-7
v_call: TRBV7-2
d_call: .
clone_size: .
cdr3_aa: CASSFEHLYEQYF
cdr3_nt: TGTGCCAGCAGCTTTGAGCATCTCTACGAGCAGTACTTC

j_call: TRBJ1-2
v_call: TRBV5-1
d_call: .
clone_size: .
cdr3_aa: CASSLVTTGTYGYTF
cdr3_nt: TGCGCCAGCAGCTTGGTAACTACAGGGACCTATGGCTACACCTTC

j_call: TRBJ1-4
v_call: TRBV19
d_call: .
clone_size: .
cdr3_aa: CASSPGGPGNEKLFF
cdr3_nt: TGTGCCAGTAGTCCCGGCGGTCCGGGTAATGAAAAACTGTTTTTT

j_call: TRBJ1-5
v_call: TRBV2
d_call: TRBD1
clone_size: .
cdr3_aa: CASGRGTGVNQPQHF
cdr3_nt: TGTGCCAGCGGGCGGGGGACAGGGGTTAATCAGCCCCAGCATTTT

j_call: TRBJ2-6
v_call: TRBV29-1
d_call: .
clone_size: .
cdr3_aa: CSVEVGVPSSGANVLTF
cdr3_nt: TGCAGCGTTGAGGTGGGGGTCCCTAGCTCTGGGGCCAACGTCCTGACTTTC